This T cell receptor (beta chain) was profiled in a study of blood T cell repertoires in COVID-19 (TCRdb year 2020). Some background on the complete study: Samples from collaborators originated in the United States, Italy and Spain and spanned both the acute and convalescent phases of COVID-19. Samples came from the ongoing ImmuneRACE study (first 160 participants) plus 1,254 subjects from 6 global collaborators. The sample metadata nearly always contained a de-identified subject ID, COVID-19 status, age in years and sex. The repertoires were released in a freely available public database meant as a resource for research on the immune response to SARS-CoV-2. The material from the prospective study consisted of cDNA or gDNA derived from T cells, B-cell-depleted T cells, or PBMCs. HLA class I and class II types, where available, came from metadata supplied by the sample provider rather than from assay-based typing. Subjects who had been exposed to COVID-19, were actively infected with it, or had recovered from it provided the deeply sampled blood TCRbeta repertoires that made up the dataset.

Study-wide conclusions, independent of this receptor: Clinical and demographic metadata were provided uncurated, with the amount varying by source and participant.

In the prospective study, participants were roughly 18 to 90 years old, resided in about two dozen geographic areas of the United States, and were enrolled through a virtual design. In the prospective study, cohorts were assigned on the basis of participant-reported clinical history obtained from a screening survey and a study questionnaire. Mobile phlebotomists in the prospective study collected whole blood, serum and a nasopharyngeal or oropharyngeal swab from every participant. Prospective study participants could optionally give additional blood draws and questionnaires over an approximately 2-month period. Prospective study blood samples were shipped either frozen or at room temperature before DNA extraction. The CDR3 has 13 amino acids, counting the end cysteine and phenylalanine. Of all the DNA, just the CDR3 is kept, 39 bases in frame from base 1. The germline V gene (reference sequence) specifies LGHDT as CDR1 and YNNKEL as CDR2. V is pared back by 3 bases and J by 4 bases, with 9 bases lying between the germline termini.

TCRbeta CDR3 regions were amplified from genomic DNA using the immunoSEQ Assay, a bias-controlled multiplex PCR. On the study's bioinformatics: The number of nucleated cells in each sample was estimated by amplification of reference gene primers within the assay. To quantify the absolute abundance of each unique TCRbeta CDR3 rearrangement, sequence reads were collapsed and filtered. For each sample, productive Simpson clonality was calculated as the square root of Simpson's diversity index over productive rearrangements. Imported from immuneACCESS, the table was reduced by TCRdb to in-frame sequences with V and J called. These copies leave out some clones; in studies compared against another copy, an unresolved V gene accounts for under half, and the cause of the remainder is not known. V, J and clone size are taken as reported in that table, and D and trimming were inferred from the DNA itself. A total of approximately 250,000 clones appear in this sample, about 91% of them only once. 1% to 1.5% of the sample rests with the top ten.

For this clone: It lacks a known antigen. Base-call qualities are not available, and no considerably larger clone is one nucleotide away.

The sequencing input was PBMCs or T cells enriched from blood (not recorded which). The rearranged chain carries TRBV3-1 (or the pseudogene TRBV3-2) and TRBJ2-5; the best D guess is TRBD1, with 6 bases matching. This clonotype originated in a woman between 40 and 55 years old with acute COVID-19. The CDR3 loop reads CASSHPRGETQYF. The DNA is TGTGCCAGCAGCCATCCCAGGGGAGAGACCCAGTACTTC.